This T cell receptor (beta chain) comes out of a study of graft-versus-host responses after intestinal transplantation. Study as a whole: Every transplant recipient was induced with anti-thymocyte globulin, then maintained on tacrolimus and steroids for approximately three years.

General observations from the study: Investigators detected GvH clones in recipient marrow, with some emerging earlier in ileum or blood.

Profiled with immunoSEQ multiplex PCR; TCRdb holds only in-frame clones, not every one. The table records roughly 53,000 clones, about 90% of them present only once. With regard to this clone: The target antigen is unknown.

Here the sequenced sample was PBMCs, taken 650 to 680 days after intestinal transplant. This receptor was obtained from a human patient who received an intestinal transplant, so some T cells may come from the graft donor.

CDR3 region: CASSLVSPSTNTEAFF. DNA of the CDR3: TGCGCCAGCAGCTTGGTTTCCCCCTCCACGAACACTGAAGCTTTCTTT. This chain uses TRBV5-1 with TRBJ1-1; D gene ambiguous. The CDR3 has 16 residues. Germline V gives CDR1 SGHRS, CDR2 YFSETQ. V shed 0 bases and J shed 1 base, with 13 bases lying between them.